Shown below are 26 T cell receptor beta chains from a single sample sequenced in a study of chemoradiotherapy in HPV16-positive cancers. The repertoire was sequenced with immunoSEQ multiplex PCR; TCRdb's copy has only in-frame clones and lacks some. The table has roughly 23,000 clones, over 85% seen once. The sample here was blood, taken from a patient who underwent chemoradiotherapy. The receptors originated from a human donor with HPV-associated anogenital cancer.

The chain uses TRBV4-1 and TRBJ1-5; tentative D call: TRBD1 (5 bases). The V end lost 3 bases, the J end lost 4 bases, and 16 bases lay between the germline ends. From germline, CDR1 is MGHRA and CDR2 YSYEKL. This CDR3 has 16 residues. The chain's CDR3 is CASSQAQAQGNQPQHF. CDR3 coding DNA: TGCGCCAGCAGCCAGGCACAAGCGCAGGGTAATCAGCCCCAGCATTTT.

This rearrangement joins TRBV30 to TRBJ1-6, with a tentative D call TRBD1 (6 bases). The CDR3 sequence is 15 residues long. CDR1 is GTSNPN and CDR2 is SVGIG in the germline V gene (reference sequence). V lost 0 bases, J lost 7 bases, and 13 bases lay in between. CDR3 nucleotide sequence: TGTGCCTGGAGTGTACTACAGGGCAAGAATTCACCCCTCCACTTT. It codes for CAWSVLQGKNSPLHF. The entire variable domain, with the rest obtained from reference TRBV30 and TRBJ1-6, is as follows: SQTIHQWPATLVQPVGSPLSLECTVEGTSNPNLYWYRQAAGRGLQLLFYSVGIGQISSEVPQNLSASRPQDRQFILSSKKLLLSDSGFYLCAWSVLQGKNSPLHFGNGTRLTVT.

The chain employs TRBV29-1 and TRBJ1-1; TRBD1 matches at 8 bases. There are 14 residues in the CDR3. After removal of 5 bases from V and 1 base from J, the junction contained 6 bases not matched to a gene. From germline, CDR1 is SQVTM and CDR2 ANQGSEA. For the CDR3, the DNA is TGCAGCGTTCGAATACAGGGGGAGAACACTGAAGCTTTCTTT. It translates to CSVRIQGENTEAFF.

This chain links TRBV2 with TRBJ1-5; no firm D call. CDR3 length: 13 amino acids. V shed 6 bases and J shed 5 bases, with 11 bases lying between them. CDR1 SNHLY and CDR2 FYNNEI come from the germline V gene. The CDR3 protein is CASSDRGDQPQHF. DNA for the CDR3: TGTGCCAGCAGCGACCGGGGAGATCAGCCCCAGCATTTT.

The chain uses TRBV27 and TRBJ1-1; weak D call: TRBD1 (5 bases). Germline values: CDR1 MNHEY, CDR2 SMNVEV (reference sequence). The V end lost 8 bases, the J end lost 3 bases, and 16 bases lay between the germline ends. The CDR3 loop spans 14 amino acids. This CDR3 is CASRYRGVDTEAFF. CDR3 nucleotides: TGTGCCAGCCGGTACCGAGGGGTGGACACTGAAGCTTTCTTT.

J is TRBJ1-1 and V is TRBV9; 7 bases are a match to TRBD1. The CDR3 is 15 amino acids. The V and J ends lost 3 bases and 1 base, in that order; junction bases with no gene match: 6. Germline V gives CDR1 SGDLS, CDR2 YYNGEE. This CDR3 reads CASSGEGAWNTEAFF. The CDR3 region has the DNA TGTGCCAGCAGCGGTGAGGGGGCCTGGAACACTGAAGCTTTCTTT. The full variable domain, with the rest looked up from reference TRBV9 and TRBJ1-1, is DSGVTQTPKHLITATGQRVTLRCSPRSGDLSVYWYQQSLDQGLQFLIQYYNGEERAKGNILERFSAQQFPDLHSELNLSSLELGDSALYFCASSGEGAWNTEAFFGQGTRLTVV.

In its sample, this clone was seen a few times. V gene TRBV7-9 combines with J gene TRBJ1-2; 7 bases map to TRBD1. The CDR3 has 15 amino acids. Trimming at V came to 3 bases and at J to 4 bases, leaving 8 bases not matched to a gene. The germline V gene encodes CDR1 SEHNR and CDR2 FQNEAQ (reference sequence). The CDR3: CASSFTGTDVYGYTF. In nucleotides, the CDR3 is TGTGCCAGCAGCTTTACCGGGACAGACGTCTATGGCTACACCTTC.

The CDR3 protein is CASSSQGATGELFF. The CDR3 bases are TGCGCCAGCAGCTCACAGGGAGCCACCGGGGAGCTGTTTTTT. The chain links TRBV5-1 to TRBJ2-2, with D perhaps TRBD1 (6 bases). This CDR3 has 14 amino acids. V was pared by 3 bases and J by 4 bases, with 10 bases between. CDR1 and CDR2 (germline): SGHRS, YFSETQ.

CDR3 in amino acids: CASSVSTAGAGTQYF. The CDR3 coding sequence is TGTGCCAGCAGTGTAAGCACGGCGGGAGCGGGGACCCAGTACTTC. The rearrangement joins TRBV2 to TRBJ2-5; 7 bases fit TRBD2. With V trimmed by 4 bases and J by 7 bases, 12 bases remained unmatched. Germline V gene sequence: CDR1 SNHLY, CDR2 FYNNEI. The CDR3 is 15 amino acids.

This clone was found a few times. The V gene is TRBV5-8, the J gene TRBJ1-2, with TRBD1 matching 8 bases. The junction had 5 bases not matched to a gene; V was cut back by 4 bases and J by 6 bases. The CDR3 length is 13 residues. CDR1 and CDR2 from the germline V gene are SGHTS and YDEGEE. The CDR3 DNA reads TGTGCCAGCAGCCCGGACAGGGTGGATGGCTACACCTTC. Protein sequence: CASSPDRVDGYTF.

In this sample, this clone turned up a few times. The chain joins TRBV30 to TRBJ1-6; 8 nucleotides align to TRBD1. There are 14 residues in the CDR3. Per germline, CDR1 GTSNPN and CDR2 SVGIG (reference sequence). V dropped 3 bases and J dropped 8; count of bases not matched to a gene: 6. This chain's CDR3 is CAWRWTGNHSPLHF. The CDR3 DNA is TGTGCCTGGAGATGGACAGGGAACCATTCACCCCTCCACTTT.

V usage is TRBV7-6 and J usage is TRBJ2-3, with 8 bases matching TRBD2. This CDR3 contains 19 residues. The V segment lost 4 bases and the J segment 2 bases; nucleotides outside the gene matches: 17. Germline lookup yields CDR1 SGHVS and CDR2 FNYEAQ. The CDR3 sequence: CASSSPAGALSDYTDTQYF. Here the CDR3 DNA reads TGTGCCAGCAGCTCGCCAGCGGGGGCCCTATCCGACTACACAGATACGCAGTATTTT.

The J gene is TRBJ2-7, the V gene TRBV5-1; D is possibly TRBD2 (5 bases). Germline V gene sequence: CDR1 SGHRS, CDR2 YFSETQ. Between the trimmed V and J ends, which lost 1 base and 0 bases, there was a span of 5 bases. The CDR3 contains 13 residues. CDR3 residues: CASSLTSSYEQYV. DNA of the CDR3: TGCGCCAGCAGCTTGACTAGCTCCTACGAGCAGTACGTC.

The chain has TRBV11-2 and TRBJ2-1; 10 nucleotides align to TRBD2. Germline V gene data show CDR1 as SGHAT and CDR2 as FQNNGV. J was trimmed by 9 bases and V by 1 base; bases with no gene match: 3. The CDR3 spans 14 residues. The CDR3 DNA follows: TGTGCCAGCAGCTTAGGACTAGCGGGTGGTGAGCAGTTCTTC. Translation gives CASSLGLAGGEQFF.

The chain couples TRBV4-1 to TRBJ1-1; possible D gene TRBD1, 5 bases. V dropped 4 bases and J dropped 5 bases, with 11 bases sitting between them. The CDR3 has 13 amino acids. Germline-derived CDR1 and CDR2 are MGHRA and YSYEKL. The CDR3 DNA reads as TGCGCCAGCAGCCTCTCGGGGGTGACTGAAGCTTTCTTT. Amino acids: CASSLSGVTEAFF.

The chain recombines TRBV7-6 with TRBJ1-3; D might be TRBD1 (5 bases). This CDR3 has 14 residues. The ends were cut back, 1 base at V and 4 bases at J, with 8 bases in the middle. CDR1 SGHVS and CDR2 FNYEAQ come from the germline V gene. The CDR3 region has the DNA TGTGCCAGCAGCTTAGGCAGGGACGGAAACACCATATATTTT. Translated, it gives CASSLGRDGNTIYF.

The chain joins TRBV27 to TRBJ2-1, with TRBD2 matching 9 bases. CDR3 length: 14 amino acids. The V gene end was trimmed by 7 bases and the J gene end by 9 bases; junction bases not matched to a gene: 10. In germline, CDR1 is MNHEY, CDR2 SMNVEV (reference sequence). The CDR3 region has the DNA TGTGCCAGCAAGACTAGCGGTAAGGGGGGTGAGCAGTTCTTC. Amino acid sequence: CASKTSGKGGEQFF.

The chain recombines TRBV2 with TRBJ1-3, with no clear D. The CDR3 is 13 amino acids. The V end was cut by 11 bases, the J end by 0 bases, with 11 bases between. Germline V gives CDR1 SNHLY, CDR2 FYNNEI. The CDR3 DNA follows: TGTGCCTCAAGACTGGACTCTGGAAACACCATATATTTT. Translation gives CASRLDSGNTIYF.

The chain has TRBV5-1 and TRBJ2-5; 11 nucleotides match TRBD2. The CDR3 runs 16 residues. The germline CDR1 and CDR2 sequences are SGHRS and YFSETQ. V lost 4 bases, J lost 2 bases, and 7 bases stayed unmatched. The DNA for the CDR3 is TGCGCCAGCAGCATACAAGTAGCGGGGGGGCAAGAGACCCAGTACTTC. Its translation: CASSIQVAGGQETQYF.

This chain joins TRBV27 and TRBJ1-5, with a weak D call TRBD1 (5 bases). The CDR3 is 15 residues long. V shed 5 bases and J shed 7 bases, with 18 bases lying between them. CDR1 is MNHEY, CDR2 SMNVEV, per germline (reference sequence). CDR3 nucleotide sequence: TGTGCCAGCAGTCCGCTTACAGGATTCCAACAGCCCCAGCATTTT. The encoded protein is CASSPLTGFQQPQHF.

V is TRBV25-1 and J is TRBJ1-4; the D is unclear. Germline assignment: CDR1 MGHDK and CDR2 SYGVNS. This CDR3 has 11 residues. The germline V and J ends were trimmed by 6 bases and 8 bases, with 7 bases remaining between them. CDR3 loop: CASSPREKLFF. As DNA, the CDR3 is TGTGCCAGCAGCCCACGGGAAAAACTGTTTTTT.

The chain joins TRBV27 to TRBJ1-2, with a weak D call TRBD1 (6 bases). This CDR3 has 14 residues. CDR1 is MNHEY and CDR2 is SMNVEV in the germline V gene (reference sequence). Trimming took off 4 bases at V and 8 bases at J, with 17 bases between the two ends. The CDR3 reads CASSSTRGAGGYTF. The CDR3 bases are TGTGCCAGCAGTTCCACCCGGGGGGCTGGGGGCTACACCTTC.

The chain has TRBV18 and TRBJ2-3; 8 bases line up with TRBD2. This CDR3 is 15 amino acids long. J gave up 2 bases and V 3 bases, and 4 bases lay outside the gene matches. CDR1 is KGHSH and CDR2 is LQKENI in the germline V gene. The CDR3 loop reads CASSPSGGLTDTQYF. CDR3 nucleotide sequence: TGTGCCAGCTCACCCAGCGGGGGCCTCACAGATACGCAGTATTTT.

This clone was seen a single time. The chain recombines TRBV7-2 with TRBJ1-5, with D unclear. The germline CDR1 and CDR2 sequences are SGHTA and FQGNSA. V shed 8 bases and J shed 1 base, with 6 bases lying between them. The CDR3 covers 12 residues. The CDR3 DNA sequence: TGTGCCAGCGAGAGGAGCAATCAGCCCCAGCATTTT. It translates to CASERSNQPQHF.

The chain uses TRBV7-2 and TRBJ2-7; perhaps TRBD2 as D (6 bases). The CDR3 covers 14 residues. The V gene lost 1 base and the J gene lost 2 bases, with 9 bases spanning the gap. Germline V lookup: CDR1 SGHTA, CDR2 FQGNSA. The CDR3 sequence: CASSLGRGAYEQYF. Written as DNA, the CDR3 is TGTGCCAGCAGCTTAGGCCGCGGGGCCTACGAGCAGTACTTC.

CDR3 nucleotides: TGTGCCAGCAGCTATGGACCTAGCGGGGGGAGCTCCTACGAGCAGTACGTC. This encodes CASSYGPSGGSSYEQYV. V usage is TRBV5-5 and J usage is TRBJ2-7, with TRBD2 identical over 11 bases. The CDR3 length is 17 residues. V dropped 3 bases and J dropped 0; count of bases not matched to a gene: 8. Germline-derived CDR1 and CDR2 are SGHKS and YYEKEE (reference sequence).